What follows is one T cell receptor (beta chain) and its context. This clone's antigen is unknown. No much larger clone exists at a distance of one base, and base qualities are not known. TCRbeta CDR3 regions were amplified from genomic DNA by means of the immunoSEQ Assay, a bias-controlled multiplex PCR. The authors' analysis ran thus. Nucleated cell counts per sample were estimated from amplification of reference gene primers within the assay. Sequence reads were collapsed and filtered to measure the absolute abundance of every unique TCRbeta CDR3 rearrangement. For each sample, productive Simpson clonality was calculated as the square root of Simpson's diversity index across productive rearrangements. The source is immuneACCESS, and TCRdb retained only in-frame sequences with V and J called. Part of the clones is not carried over; for the studies checked, unresolved V genes explain less than half of this, and the remainder is unexplained. V, J and clone size derive from that table, while D and trimming were established from the DNA sequence. This sample has about 350,000 clones in its table, and 88% of those were observed once. The ten top clones hold 0.95% to 1.1% of the sample.

Counted from cysteine to phenylalanine, this CDR3 has 17 amino acids. Only the CDR3 DNA stays, 51 bases, in frame from base 1. From a lookup of the germline V gene, CDR1 and CDR2 are SGHRS and YFSETQ. Ends trimmed: V by 4 bases, J by 4 bases; bases unmatched to a gene: 17. The data are from a study of blood T cell repertoires in COVID-19 (dated by TCRdb to between 2020 and 2021). As for the study more broadly: Samples covering the acute and convalescent phases of COVID-19 were provided by collaborators in the United States, Italy and Spain. The dataset comprised deeply sampled blood TCRbeta repertoires from subjects exposed to, actively infected with, or recovered from COVID-19. The material from the prospective study consisted of cDNA or gDNA derived from T cells, B-cell-depleted T cells, or PBMCs. The samples were drawn from the first 160 participants of the ongoing ImmuneRACE study and from some 1,300 subjects provided by 6 global collaborators. The repertoires were released in a freely available public database meant as a resource for research on the immune response to SARS-CoV-2. Where available, HLA class I and class II types were taken from metadata supplied by the sample provider and were not determined by assay-based typing. A de-identified subject ID, COVID-19 status, age in years and sex were almost always included in the sample metadata.

Participants in the prospective study were aged about 18 to 100 years, lived in about two dozen United States geographic areas, and enrolled through a virtual design. Cohort assignment in the prospective study relied on participant-reported clinical history from a screening survey and a study questionnaire. A participant counted as exposed if, within 2 weeks of entering the study, that participant had been in contact with someone who had a PCR-confirmed or clinician-diagnosed COVID-19 case. Each participant in the prospective study had whole blood, serum and a nasopharyngeal or oropharyngeal swab collected by mobile phlebotomists. Prospective study participants could optionally give additional blood draws and questionnaires over an approximately two-month period. Before DNA extraction, blood samples from the prospective study were shipped at room temperature or frozen. Broader findings and caveats from the paper: The quantity of clinical and demographic metadata differed by source and by participant and was supplied without curation.

The chain is encoded by TRBV5-1 joined to TRBJ2-7; 7 bases in between match TRBD2. The sample consisted of PBMCs or T cells enriched from blood (not recorded which). This TCR came from a woman in her twenties or thirties who had been exposed to COVID-19. Read as DNA, the sequence is TGCGCCAGCAGCCCGAGAGGGATGGGGCTAGCGGATTACGAGCAGTACTTC. This encodes CASSPRGMGLADYEQYF.